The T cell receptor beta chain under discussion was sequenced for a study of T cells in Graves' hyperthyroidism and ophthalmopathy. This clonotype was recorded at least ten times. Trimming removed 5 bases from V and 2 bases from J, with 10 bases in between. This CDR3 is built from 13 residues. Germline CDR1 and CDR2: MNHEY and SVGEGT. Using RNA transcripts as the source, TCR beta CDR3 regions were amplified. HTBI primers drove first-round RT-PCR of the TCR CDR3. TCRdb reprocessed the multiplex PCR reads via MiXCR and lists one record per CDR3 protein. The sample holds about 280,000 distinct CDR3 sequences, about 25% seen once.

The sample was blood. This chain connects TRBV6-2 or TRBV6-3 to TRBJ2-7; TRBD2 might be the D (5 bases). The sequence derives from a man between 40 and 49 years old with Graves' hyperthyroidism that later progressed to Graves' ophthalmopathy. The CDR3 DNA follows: TGTGCCAGCAGTCCCCCCGGGGCCTACGAGCAGTACTTC. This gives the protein CASSPPGAYEQYF.